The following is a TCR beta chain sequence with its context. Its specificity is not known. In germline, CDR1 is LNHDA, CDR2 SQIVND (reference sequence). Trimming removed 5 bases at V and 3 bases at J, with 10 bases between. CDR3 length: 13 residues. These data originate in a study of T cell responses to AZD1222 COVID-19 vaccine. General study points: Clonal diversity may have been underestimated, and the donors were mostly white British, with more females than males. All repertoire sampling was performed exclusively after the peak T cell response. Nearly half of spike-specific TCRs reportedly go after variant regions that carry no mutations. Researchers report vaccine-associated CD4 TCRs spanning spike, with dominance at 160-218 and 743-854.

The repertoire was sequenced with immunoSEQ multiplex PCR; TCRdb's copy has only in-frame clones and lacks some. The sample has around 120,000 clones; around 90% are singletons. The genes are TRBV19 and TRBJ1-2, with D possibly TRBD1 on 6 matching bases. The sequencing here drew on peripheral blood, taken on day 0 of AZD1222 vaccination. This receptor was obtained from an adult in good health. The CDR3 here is CASSRGLDYGYTF. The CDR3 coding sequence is TGTGCCAGTAGTCGGGGGCTCGACTATGGCTACACCTTC.